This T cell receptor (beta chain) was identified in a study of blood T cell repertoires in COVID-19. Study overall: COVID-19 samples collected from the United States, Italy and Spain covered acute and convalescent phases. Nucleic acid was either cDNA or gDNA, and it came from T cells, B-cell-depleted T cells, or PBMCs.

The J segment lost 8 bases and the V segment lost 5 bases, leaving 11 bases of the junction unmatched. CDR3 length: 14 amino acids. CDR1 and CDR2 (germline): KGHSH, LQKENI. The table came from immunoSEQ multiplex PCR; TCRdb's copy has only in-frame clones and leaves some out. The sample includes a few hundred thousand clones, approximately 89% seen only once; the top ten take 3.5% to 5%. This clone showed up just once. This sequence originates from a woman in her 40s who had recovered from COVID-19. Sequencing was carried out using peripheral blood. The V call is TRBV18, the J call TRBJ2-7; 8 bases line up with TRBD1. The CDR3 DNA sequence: TGTGCCAGCTCAGCCGGGACAGGACTCTCCCAGCAGTACTTC. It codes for CASSAGTGLSQQYF.